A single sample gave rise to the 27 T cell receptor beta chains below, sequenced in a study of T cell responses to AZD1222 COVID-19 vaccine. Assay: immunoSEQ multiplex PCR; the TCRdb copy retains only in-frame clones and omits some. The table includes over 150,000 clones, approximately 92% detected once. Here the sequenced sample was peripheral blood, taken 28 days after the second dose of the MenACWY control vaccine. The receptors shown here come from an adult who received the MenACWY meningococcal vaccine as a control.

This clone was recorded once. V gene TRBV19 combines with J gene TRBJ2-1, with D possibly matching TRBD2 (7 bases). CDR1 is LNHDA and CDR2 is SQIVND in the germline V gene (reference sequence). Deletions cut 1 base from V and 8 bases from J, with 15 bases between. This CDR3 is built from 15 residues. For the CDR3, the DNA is TGTGCCAGTAGTATAGTAGGGGGGGGGTTCTATGAGCAGTTCTTC. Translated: CASSIVGGGFYEQFF.

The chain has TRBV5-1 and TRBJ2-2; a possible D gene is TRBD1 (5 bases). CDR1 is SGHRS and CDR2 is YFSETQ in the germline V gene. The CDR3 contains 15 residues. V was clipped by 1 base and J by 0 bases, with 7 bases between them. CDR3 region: CASSLTGTNTGELFF. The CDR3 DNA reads TGCGCCAGCAGCTTGACAGGAACGAACACCGGGGAGCTGTTTTTT. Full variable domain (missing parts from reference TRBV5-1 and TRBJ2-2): KAGVTQTPRYLIKTRGQQVTLSCSPISGHRSVSWYQQTPGQGLQFLFEYFSETQRNKGNFPGRFSGRQFSNSRSEMNVSTLELGDSALYLCASSLTGTNTGELFFGEGSRLTVL.

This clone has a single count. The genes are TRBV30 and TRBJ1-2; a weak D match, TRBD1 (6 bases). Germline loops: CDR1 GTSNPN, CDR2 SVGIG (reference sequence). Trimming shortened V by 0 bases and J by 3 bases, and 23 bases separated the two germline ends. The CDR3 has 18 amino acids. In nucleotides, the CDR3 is TGTGCCTGGAGTGTACTATGGGACAAAAGAGGTTTCGACTATGGCTACACCTTC. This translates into CAWSVLWDKRGFDYGYTF.

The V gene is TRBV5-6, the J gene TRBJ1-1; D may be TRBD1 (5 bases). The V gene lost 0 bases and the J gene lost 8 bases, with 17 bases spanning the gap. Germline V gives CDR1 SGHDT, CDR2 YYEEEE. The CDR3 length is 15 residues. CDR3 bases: TGTGCCAGCAGCTTGGAACTGGTCCCTTGGGGGGAAGCTTTCTTT. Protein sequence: CASSLELVPWGEAFF. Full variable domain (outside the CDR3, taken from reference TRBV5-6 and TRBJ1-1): DAGVTQSPTHLIKTRGQQVTLRCSPKSGHDTVSWYQQALGQGPQFIFQYYEEEERQRGNFPDRFSGHQFPNYSSELNVNALLLGDSALYLCASSLELVPWGEAFFGQGTRLTVV.

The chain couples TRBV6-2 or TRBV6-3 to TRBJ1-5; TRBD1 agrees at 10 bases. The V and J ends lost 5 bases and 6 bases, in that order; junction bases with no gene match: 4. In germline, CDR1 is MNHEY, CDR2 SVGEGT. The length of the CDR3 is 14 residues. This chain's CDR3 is CASSKTGGGQPQHF. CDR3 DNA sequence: TGTGCCAGCAGTAAGACAGGGGGCGGTCAGCCCCAGCATTTT.

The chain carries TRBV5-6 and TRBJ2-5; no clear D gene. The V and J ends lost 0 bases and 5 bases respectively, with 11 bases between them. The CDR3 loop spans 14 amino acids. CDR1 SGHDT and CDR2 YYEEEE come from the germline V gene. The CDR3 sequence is CASSLAGLGETQYF. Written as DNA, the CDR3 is TGTGCCAGCAGCTTGGCCGGGCTTGGGGAGACCCAGTACTTC.

CDR3 sequence: CASSYADSGHTEAFF. The CDR3 nucleotides read TGTGCCAGCAGTTACGCAGATTCGGGCCACACTGAAGCTTTCTTT. The V call is TRBV6-5, the J call TRBJ1-1; no definite D call. Germline V gene lookup returns CDR1 MNHEY and CDR2 SVGAGI. Trimming removed 2 bases from V and 3 bases from J, with 13 bases in between. The CDR3 sequence is 15 residues long.

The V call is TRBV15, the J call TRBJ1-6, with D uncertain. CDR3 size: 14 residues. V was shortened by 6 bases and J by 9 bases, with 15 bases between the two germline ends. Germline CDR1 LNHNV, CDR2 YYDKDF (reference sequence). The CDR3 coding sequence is TGTGCCACCAGACTAAGTCCCGCGGGTTCACCCCTCCACTTT. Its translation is CATRLSPAGSPLHF.

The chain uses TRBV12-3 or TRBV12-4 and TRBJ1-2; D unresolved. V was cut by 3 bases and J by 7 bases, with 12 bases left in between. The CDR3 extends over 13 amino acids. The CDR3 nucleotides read TGTGCCAGCAGTTTGGCAAGGGAGCGTGGCTACACCTTC. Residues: CASSLARERGYTF.

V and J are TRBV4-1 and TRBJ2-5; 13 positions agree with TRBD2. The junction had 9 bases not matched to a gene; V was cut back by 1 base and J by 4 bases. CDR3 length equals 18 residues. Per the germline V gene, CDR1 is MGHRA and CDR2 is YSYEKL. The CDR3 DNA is TGCGCCAGCAGCCAAGCCATCCGGACTAGCGGGGGCAGAGAGACCCAGTACTTC. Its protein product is CASSQAIRTSGGRETQYF.

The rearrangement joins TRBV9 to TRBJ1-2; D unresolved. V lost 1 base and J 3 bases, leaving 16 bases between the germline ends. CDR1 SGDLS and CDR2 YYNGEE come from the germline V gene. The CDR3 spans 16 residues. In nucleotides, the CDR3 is TGTGCCAGCAGCGTATCCCCGGATCGGGGTGACTATGGCTACACCTTC. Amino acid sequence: CASSVSPDRGDYGYTF. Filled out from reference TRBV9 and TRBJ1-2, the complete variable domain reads DSGVTQTPKHLITATGQRVTLRCSPRSGDLSVYWYQQSLDQGLQFLIQYYNGEERAKGNILERFSAQQFPDLHSELNLSSLELGDSALYFCASSVSPDRGDYGYTFGSGTRLTVV.

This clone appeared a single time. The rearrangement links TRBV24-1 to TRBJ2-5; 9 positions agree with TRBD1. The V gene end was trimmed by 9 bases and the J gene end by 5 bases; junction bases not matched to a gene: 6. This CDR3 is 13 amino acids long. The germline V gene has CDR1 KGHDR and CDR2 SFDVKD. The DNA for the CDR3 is TGTGCCACCCTCCCGGGACAGGGTGAGACCCAGTACTTC. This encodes CATLPGQGETQYF.

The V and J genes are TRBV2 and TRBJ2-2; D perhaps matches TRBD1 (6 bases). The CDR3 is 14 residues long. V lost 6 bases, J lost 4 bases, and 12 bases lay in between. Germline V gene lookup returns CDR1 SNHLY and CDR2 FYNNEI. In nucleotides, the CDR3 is TGTGCCAGCAGGAGGGGGTTGGTCACCGGGGAGCTGTTTTTT. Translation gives CASRRGLVTGELFF.

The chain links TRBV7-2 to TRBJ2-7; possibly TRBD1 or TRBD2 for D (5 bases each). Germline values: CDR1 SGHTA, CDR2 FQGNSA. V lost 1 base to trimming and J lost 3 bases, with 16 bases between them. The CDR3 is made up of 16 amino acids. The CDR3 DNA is TGTGCCAGCAGCTTAGGTCGGGGCCTAGGCGGCTACGAGCAGTACTTC. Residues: CASSLGRGLGGYEQYF.

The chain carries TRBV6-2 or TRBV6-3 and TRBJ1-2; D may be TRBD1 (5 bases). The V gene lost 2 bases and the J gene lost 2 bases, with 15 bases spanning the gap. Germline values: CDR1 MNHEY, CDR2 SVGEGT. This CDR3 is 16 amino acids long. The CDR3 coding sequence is TGTGCCAGCAGTTACGCGAAGGGGCAGCCCAACTATGGCTACACCTTC. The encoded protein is CASSYAKGQPNYGYTF.

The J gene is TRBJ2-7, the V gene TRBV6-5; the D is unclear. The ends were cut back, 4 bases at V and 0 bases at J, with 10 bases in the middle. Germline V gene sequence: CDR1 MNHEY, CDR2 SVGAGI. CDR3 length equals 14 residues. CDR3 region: CASSSDPFSYEQYF. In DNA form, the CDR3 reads TGTGCCAGCAGTTCCGACCCCTTCTCCTACGAGCAGTACTTC.

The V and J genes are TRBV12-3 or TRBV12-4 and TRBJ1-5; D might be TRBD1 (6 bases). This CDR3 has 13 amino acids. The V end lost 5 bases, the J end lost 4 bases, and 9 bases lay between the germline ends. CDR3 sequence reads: CASSPGQNQPQHF. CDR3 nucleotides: TGTGCCAGCAGTCCCGGACAGAATCAGCCCCAGCATTTT.

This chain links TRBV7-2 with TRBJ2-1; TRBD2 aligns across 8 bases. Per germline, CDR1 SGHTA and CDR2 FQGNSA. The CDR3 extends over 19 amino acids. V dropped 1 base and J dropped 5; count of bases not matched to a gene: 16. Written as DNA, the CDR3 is TGTGCCAGCAGCTTAGGCCCGCACTTTTCAGCGGGGGTTAACAATGAGCAGTTCTTC. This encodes CASSLGPHFSAGVNNEQFF.

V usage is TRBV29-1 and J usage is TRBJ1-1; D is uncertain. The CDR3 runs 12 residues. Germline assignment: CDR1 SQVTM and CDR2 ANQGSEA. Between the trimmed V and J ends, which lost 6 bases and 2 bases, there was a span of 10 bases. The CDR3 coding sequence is TGCAGCGTCGCCCACACCAACACTGAAGCTTTCTTT. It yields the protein CSVAHTNTEAFF.

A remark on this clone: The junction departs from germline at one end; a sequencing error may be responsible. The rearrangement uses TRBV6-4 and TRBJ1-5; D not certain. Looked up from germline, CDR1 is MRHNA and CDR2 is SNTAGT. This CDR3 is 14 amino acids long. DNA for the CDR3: TGTGCCACCAGTCCGGTAGGCAACAATCAGCCCCAGCATTTT. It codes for CATSPVGNNQPQHF.

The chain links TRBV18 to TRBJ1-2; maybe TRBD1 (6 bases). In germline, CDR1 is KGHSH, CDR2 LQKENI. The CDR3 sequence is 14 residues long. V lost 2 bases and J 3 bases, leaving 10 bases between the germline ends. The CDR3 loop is CASSPSGGYYGYTF. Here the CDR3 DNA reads TGTGCCAGCTCACCATCCGGGGGCTACTATGGCTACACCTTC. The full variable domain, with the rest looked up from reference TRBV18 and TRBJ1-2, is NAGVMQNPRHLVRRRGQEARLRCSPMKGHSHVYWYRQLPEEGLKFMVYLQKENIIDESGMPKERFSAEFPKEGPSILRIQQVVRGDSAAYFCASSPSGGYYGYTFGSGTRLTVV.

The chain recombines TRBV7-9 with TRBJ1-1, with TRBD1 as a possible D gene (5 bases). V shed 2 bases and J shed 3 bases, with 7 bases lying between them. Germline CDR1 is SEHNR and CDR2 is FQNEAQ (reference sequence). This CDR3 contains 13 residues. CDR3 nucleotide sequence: TGTGCCAGCAGCTTAACCAGGGACACTGAAGCTTTCTTT. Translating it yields CASSLTRDTEAFF.

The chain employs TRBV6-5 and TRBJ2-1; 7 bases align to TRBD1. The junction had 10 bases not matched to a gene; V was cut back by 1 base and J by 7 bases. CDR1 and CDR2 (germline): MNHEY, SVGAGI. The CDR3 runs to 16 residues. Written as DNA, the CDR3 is TGTGCCAGCAGTTACTACGGTTCAAGGGGGCTAAATGAGCAGTTCTTC. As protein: CASSYYGSRGLNEQFF.

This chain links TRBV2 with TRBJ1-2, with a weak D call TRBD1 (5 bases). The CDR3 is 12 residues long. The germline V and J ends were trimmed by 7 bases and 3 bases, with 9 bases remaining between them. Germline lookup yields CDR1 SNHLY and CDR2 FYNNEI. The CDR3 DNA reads TGTGCCAGCACGAGGGGAGACTATGGCTACACCTTC. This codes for CASTRGDYGYTF.

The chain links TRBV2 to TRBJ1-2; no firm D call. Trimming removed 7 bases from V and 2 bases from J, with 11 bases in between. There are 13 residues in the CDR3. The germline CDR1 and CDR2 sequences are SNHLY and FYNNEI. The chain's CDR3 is CASIDNSNYGYTF. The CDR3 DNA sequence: TGTGCCAGCATCGATAACAGCAACTATGGCTACACCTTC.

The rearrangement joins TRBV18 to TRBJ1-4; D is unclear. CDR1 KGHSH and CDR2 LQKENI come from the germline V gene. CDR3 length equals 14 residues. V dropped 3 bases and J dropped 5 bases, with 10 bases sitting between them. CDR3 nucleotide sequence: TGTGCCAGCTCACCGACACAGCTCAATGAAAAACTGTTTTTT. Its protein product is CASSPTQLNEKLFF.

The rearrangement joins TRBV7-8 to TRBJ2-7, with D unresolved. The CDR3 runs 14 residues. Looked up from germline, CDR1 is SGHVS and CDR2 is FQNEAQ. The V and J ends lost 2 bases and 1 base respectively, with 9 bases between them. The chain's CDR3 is CASSLQYRSYEQYF. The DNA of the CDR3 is TGTGCCAGCAGCTTACAGTACAGATCCTACGAGCAGTACTTC.